These 23 T cell receptor beta chains were sequenced from one sample in a study of CD8 T cells in Susac syndrome. An input of 0.5 to 1 ug of RNA was subjected to reverse transcription using random hexamers. From the immunoSEQ multiplex PCR reads, TCRdb called clonotypes with MiXCR, one entry per CDR3 protein. This table holds under 95,000 distinct CDR3 sequences, 95% found once. Source material: CD8+ T cells from PBMCs. All receptors come from a human donor with Susac syndrome.

In this sample, this clonotype turned up a few times. The rearrangement uses TRBV14 and TRBJ2-1, with 8 bases aligning to TRBD2. Germline CDR1 SGHDN, CDR2 FVKESK. CDR3 size: 13 residues. J lost 9 bases, V lost 6 bases, and 7 bases had no gene match. This CDR3 is CASSLSGTPEQFF. CDR3 coding DNA: TGTGCCAGCAGTCTTAGCGGGACACCTGAGCAGTTCTTC.

This sequence joins TRBV15 and TRBJ1-5; weak D call: TRBD1 (6 bases). Germline values: CDR1 LNHNV, CDR2 YYDKDF (reference sequence). The CDR3 length is 15 residues. Trimming pared 4 bases from V and 0 bases from J, leaving 10 bases between. As DNA, the CDR3 is TGTGCCACCAGCAACCAGGGGAATAGCAATCAGCCCCAGCATTTT. This sequence encodes CATSNQGNSNQPQHF.

The CDR3 DNA reads TGTGCCAGCAGTTACTCGAAATACGCCTACGAGCAGTACTTC. Translation: CASSYSKYAYEQYF. The rearrangement joins TRBV6-5 to TRBJ2-7; no clear D gene. The CDR3 has 14 residues. The germline gives CDR1 MNHEY, CDR2 SVGAGI. Trimming left V 0 bases short and J 2 bases short, with 8 bases between.

CDR3 in amino acids: CASRLAGGTGELFF. CDR3 in DNA: TGTGCCAGCCGACTAGCGGGAGGCACCGGGGAGCTGTTTTTT. The chain is built from TRBV25-1 and TRBJ2-2; 13 bases fit TRBD2. The CDR3 length is 14 residues. V lost 8 bases to trimming and J lost 4 bases; unmatched junction nucleotides: 1. The V gene's germline CDR1 is MGHDK and CDR2 SYGVNS.

V is TRBV29-1 and J is TRBJ1-2; a possible D gene is TRBD1 (6 bases). Germline CDR1 is SQVTM and CDR2 is ANQGSEA. The germline V and J ends were trimmed by 5 bases and 3 bases, with 13 bases remaining between them. This CDR3 spans 13 amino acids. The CDR3 DNA sequence: TGCAGCGTTAGTAACAGGGACGACTATGGCTACACCTTC. This sequence encodes CSVSNRDDYGYTF.

The genes are TRBV25-1 and TRBJ1-5; D is possibly TRBD1 (5 bases). There are 14 residues in the CDR3. Per germline, CDR1 MGHDK and CDR2 SYGVNS. The V and J ends lost 0 bases and 7 bases respectively, with 10 bases between them. As DNA, the CDR3 is TGTGCCAGCAGTGAATATGACAGAAACCAGCCCCAGCATTTT. It is translated as CASSEYDRNQPQHF.

The rearrangement joins TRBV28 to TRBJ2-7; the D is unclear. This CDR3 has 18 residues. From germline, CDR1 is MDHEN and CDR2 SYDVKM. Between the trimmed V and J ends, which lost 6 bases and 1 base, there was a span of 25 bases. The CDR3 nucleotides are TGTGCCAGCAGGCATGTCGGGTCGGGCTTCGATGGGTCCTACGAGCAGTACTTC. It codes for CASRHVGSGFDGSYEQYF.

V is TRBV3-1 and J is TRBJ2-2; D possibly corresponds to TRBD2 (6 bases). The CDR3 contains 14 residues. Trimming removed 5 bases at V and 4 bases at J, with 11 bases between. The germline V gene has CDR1 LGHDT and CDR2 YNNKEL (reference sequence). CDR3 in amino acids: CASSSAGPTGELFF. DNA for the CDR3: TGTGCCAGCAGCTCAGCGGGCCCCACCGGGGAGCTGTTTTTT.

This chain connects TRBV5-6 to TRBJ2-1; 8 bases align to TRBD1. The J segment lost 5 bases and the V segment lost 3 bases, leaving 4 bases of the junction unmatched. CDR3 length: 14 amino acids. Germline V lookup: CDR1 SGHDT, CDR2 YYEEEE. The CDR3 sequence: CASSYGQGNNEQFF. The CDR3 DNA reads as TGTGCCAGCAGCTATGGACAGGGTAACAATGAGCAGTTCTTC.

The chain combines TRBV27 with TRBJ1-1, with 7 bases lining up with TRBD1. The CDR3 covers 12 residues. Germline V gene lookup returns CDR1 MNHEY and CDR2 SMNVEV (reference sequence). V lost 5 bases and J lost 6; bases outside the gene matches: 3. CDR3 coding DNA: TGTGCCAGCAGTCCCACAGGGGCTGAAGCTTTCTTT. Encoded protein: CASSPTGAEAFF.

This clonotype showed up just once. The chain employs TRBV5-1 and TRBJ2-4; D possibly matches TRBD1 or TRBD2 (6 bases each). Trimming pared 1 base from V and 2 bases from J, leaving 13 bases between. The CDR3 covers 16 residues. Germline V lookup: CDR1 SGHRS, CDR2 YFSETQ. In DNA form, the CDR3 reads TGCGCCAGCAGCTTGCTCGGGGGCGCCTCCAAAAACATTCAGTACTTC. It is translated as CASSLLGGASKNIQYF.

The chain links TRBV7-6 to TRBJ2-7; 9 bases line up with TRBD1. The CDR3 extends over 14 amino acids. V trimming: 5 bases; J trimming: 3 bases; junction bases outside the gene matches: 5. Looked up from germline, CDR1 is SGHVS and CDR2 is FNYEAQ. CDR3 amino acids: CASSAGTGIYEQYF. The CDR3 DNA sequence: TGTGCCAGCAGCGCCGGGACAGGGATCTACGAGCAGTACTTC. The variable domain in full, completed from reference TRBV7-6 and TRBJ2-7, reads GAGVSQSPRYKVTKRGQDVALRCDPISGHVSLYWYRQALGQGPEFLTYFNYEAQQDKSGLPNDRFSAERPEGSISTLTIQRTEQRDSAMYRCASSAGTGIYEQYFGPGTRLTVT.

The genes are TRBV5-4 and TRBJ2-1, with TRBD2 identical over 7 bases. V was clipped by 4 bases and J by 0 bases; unmatched bases: 4. The CDR3 runs 15 residues. The germline CDR1 and CDR2 sequences are SGHNT and YYREEE (reference sequence). The CDR3 DNA is TGTGCCAGCAGCGCCGGGGGGAACTCCTACAATGAGCAGTTCTTC. Encoded protein: CASSAGGNSYNEQFF.

The chain links TRBV4-3 to TRBJ2-7; 7 bases match TRBD1. V trimming: 0 bases; J trimming: 5 bases; junction bases outside the gene matches: 7. The CDR3 is made up of 15 amino acids. In germline, CDR1 is LGHNA, CDR2 YSLEER. CDR3 amino acids: CASSQDLQGLNEQYF. The CDR3 DNA reads as TGCGCCAGCAGCCAAGATCTACAGGGGCTTAACGAGCAGTACTTC.

This chain connects TRBV29-1 to TRBJ1-1; weak D call: TRBD1 (5 bases). The V gene's germline CDR1 is SQVTM and CDR2 ANQGSEA. The CDR3 has 15 amino acids. Between the trimmed V and J ends, which lost 0 bases and 8 bases, there was a span of 19 bases. The CDR3 DNA sequence: TGCAGCGTTGAAGATCAATTCCGAGAAGGGGTAGAAGCTTTCTTT. Its translation is CSVEDQFREGVEAFF.

The V call is TRBV20-1, the J call TRBJ2-5; 11 nucleotides match TRBD2. The trim removed 6 bases at V and 5 bases at J, leaving 14 bases unmatched. This CDR3 has 16 residues. Per the germline V gene, CDR1 is DFQATT and CDR2 is SNEGSKA (reference sequence). The CDR3: CSAPRFSGRARETQYF. In DNA form, the CDR3 reads TGCAGTGCGCCACGCTTTAGCGGGAGGGCTCGGGAGACCCAGTACTTC.

The chain links TRBV29-1 to TRBJ2-3; 11 nucleotides match TRBD2. The J segment lost 4 bases and the V segment lost 5 bases, leaving 8 bases of the junction unmatched. The CDR3 extends over 15 amino acids. Germline V gives CDR1 SQVTM, CDR2 ANQGSEA. In DNA form, the CDR3 reads TGCAGCGTTACCTTAGCGGGAGGGCCATCAGATACGCAGTATTTT. Translating gives CSVTLAGGPSDTQYF.

This chain links TRBV9 with TRBJ2-7; TRBD2 aligns across 7 bases. Per germline, CDR1 SGDLS and CDR2 YYNGEE. V dropped 0 bases and J dropped 1; count of bases not matched to a gene: 4. There are 15 residues in the CDR3. In DNA form, the CDR3 reads TGTGCCAGCAGCGTAGAAAGCGGGAAGTCCTACGAGCAGTACTTC. It translates to CASSVESGKSYEQYF.

Here the CDR3 DNA reads TGCAGCGTTGAAGACACGAACAGGGTAGGAGGGGAGCTGTTTTTT. Translating gives CSVEDTNRVGGELFF. The rearrangement joins TRBV29-1 to TRBJ2-2, with D possibly matching TRBD1 (6 bases). Deletions cut 0 bases from V and 8 bases from J, with 16 bases between. The CDR3 runs to 15 residues. The germline V gene has CDR1 SQVTM and CDR2 ANQGSEA.

The chain recombines TRBV5-8 with TRBJ2-3; D is unclear. Germline V gene data show CDR1 as SGHTS and CDR2 as YDEGEE. The CDR3 is made up of 15 amino acids. Trimming removed 1 base at V and 0 bases at J, with 9 bases between. The CDR3 is CASSLLTASTDTQYF. For the CDR3, the DNA is TGTGCCAGCAGCTTGTTAACAGCAAGCACAGATACGCAGTATTTT.

The J gene is TRBJ2-7, the V gene TRBV9; 11 bases align to TRBD2. This CDR3 is 16 amino acids long. CDR1 and CDR2 from the germline V gene are SGDLS and YYNGEE. V shed 3 bases and J 2 bases; nucleotides not matched to a gene: 7. The CDR3 reads CASSATLAGGPYEQYF. The CDR3 coding sequence is TGTGCCAGCAGCGCCACCCTAGCGGGAGGTCCCTACGAGCAGTACTTC.

The gene calls are TRBV9 and TRBJ1-1; D unresolved. CDR1 and CDR2 from the germline V gene are SGDLS and YYNGEE. There are 15 residues in the CDR3. The V and J ends lost 0 bases and 0 bases respectively, with 9 bases between them. CDR3 residues: CASSVVNSLNTEAFF. Here the CDR3 DNA reads TGTGCCAGCAGCGTAGTCAACAGCCTGAACACTGAAGCTTTCTTT. Combining the CDR3 with reference TRBV9 and TRBJ1-1 gives the whole variable domain DSGVTQTPKHLITATGQRVTLRCSPRSGDLSVYWYQQSLDQGLQFLIQYYNGEERAKGNILERFSAQQFPDLHSELNLSSLELGDSALYFCASSVVNSLNTEAFFGQGTRLTVV.

The chain employs TRBV27 and TRBJ2-7; D not resolved. In germline, CDR1 is MNHEY, CDR2 SMNVEV (reference sequence). This CDR3 has 13 amino acids. Trimming took off 4 bases at V and 0 bases at J, with 7 bases between the two ends. The CDR3 here is CASSYGVSYEQYF. In nucleotides, the CDR3 is TGTGCCAGCAGTTATGGGGTCTCCTACGAGCAGTACTTC.